A single T cell receptor beta chain is shown here with its context. No antigen is known for it. The data belong to a study of T cells in localized non-small cell lung cancer. Assay used: immunoSEQ multiplex PCR; TCRdb lists only in-frame clones, some missing. The data show approximately 100,000 clones, roughly 91% seen once. Study-level results: Heterogeneity remains possible, as sequencing covered one tumor region only. Maximal T cell clonality occurred in uninvolved adjacent lung, with tumor ranking below it. For the top 100 tumor clones, a median roughly 53 also appeared in adjacent lung.

This sequence was found in a woman aged 40 to 75 with stage II squamous cell lung carcinoma. Here the sequenced sample was PBMCs, taken before any cancer treatment.

In DNA form, the CDR3 reads TGTGCCAGCAGTTTATCGTACACTGAAGCTTTCTTT. Amino acids: CASSLSYTEAFF. The chain uses TRBV28 and TRBJ1-1; D remains ambiguous. This CDR3 comprises 12 residues. CDR1 and CDR2 from the germline V gene are MDHEN and SYDVKM. Trimming pared 1 base from V and 3 bases from J, leaving 3 bases between. The variable domain in full, with the rest retrieved from reference TRBV28 and TRBJ1-1, is DVKVTQSSRYLVKRTGEKVFLECVQDMDHENMFWYRQDPGLGLRLIYFSYDVKMKEKGDIPEGYSVSREKKERFSLILESASTNQTSMYLCASSLSYTEAFFGQGTRLTVV.